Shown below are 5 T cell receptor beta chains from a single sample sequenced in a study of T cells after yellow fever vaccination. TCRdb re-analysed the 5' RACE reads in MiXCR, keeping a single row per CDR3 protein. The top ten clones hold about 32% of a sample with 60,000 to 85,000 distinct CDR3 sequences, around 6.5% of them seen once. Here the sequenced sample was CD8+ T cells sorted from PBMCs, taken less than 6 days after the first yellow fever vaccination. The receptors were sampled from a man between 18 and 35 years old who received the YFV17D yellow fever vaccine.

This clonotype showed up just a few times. The CDR3 loop reads CASSGVSLQETQYF. The CDR3, as DNA: TGTGCCAGCAGTGGTGTCAGCCTGCAAGAGACCCAGTACTTC. The chain couples TRBV2 to TRBJ2-5; D remains ambiguous. CDR3 length equals 14 residues. Trimming pared 4 bases from V and 2 bases from J, leaving 11 bases between. Per germline, CDR1 SNHLY and CDR2 FYNNEI.

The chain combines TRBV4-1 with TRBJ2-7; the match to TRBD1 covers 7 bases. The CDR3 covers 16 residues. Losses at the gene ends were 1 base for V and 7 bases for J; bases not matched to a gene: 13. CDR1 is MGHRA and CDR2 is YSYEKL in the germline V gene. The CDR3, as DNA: TGCGCCAGCAGCCAAGGAGACAGGCAGGGGGTGGGGGAGCAGTACTTC. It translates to CASSQGDRQGVGEQYF.

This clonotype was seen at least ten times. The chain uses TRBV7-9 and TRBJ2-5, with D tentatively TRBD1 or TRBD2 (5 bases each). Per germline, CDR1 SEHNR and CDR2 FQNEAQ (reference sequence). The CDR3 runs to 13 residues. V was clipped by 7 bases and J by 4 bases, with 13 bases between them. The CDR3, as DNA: TGTGCCAGCAAGGATTCGGGGCCAGAGACCCAGTACTTC. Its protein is CASKDSGPETQYF. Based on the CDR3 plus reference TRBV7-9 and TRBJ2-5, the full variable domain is DTGVSQNPRHKITKRGQNVTFRCDPISEHNRLYWYRQTLGQGPEFLTYFQNEAQLEKSRLLSDRFSAERPKGSFSTLEIQRTEQGDSAMYLCASKDSGPETQYFGPGTRLLVL.

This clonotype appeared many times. As DNA, the CDR3 is TGTGCCCGAAACCAGGAGGGGGACAGGATTCGCTACGAGCAGTACGTC. Amino acid sequence: CARNQEGDRIRYEQYV. V is TRBV11-1 and J is TRBJ2-7, with 8 bases fitting TRBD1. Germline values: CDR1 SGHAT, CDR2 FQDESV (reference sequence). After removal of 11 bases from V and 3 bases from J, the junction contained 18 bases not matched to a gene. The CDR3 is made up of 16 amino acids.

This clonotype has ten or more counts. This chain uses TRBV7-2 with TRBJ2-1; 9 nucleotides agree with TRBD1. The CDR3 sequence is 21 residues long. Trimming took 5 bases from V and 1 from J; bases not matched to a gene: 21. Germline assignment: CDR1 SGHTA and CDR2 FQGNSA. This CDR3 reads CASSPRTGEGQTTPSYNEQFF. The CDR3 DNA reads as TGTGCCAGCAGCCCCCGGACAGGGGAAGGGCAAACAACCCCATCCTACAATGAGCAGTTCTTC.